This T cell receptor (beta chain) was recovered during a study of CD8+ T cells in alopecia areata. Treatment described: oral pan-JAK inhibitor, 5-10 mg twice daily. As the sequencing template, cDNA was produced by extracting RNA and reverse transcribing it. Sequencing used immunoSEQ multiplex PCR; TCRdb keeps in-frame clones, though not all of them. The data hold fewer than 200,000 clones, with 55% to 75% observed a single time. V gave up 0 bases and J gave up 0 bases, with 12 bases separating them. The length of the CDR3 is 16 residues. CDR1 and CDR2 (germline): SGHRS, YFSETQ. The chain links TRBV5-1 to TRBJ1-1; D is uncertain. The receptor was derived from a human donor with alopecia areata. Sample: CD4+ T cells sorted from blood, taken at week 24, from a patient treated with tofacitinib. This CDR3 is CASSLVGRLMNTEAFF. CDR3 nucleotide sequence: TGCGCCAGCAGCTTGGTCGGCAGGCTAATGAACACTGAAGCTTTCTTT.